Below are 22 T cell receptor beta chains sequenced from a single sample in a study of intratumoral heterogeneity in liver cancer. Multiple geographically separated regions of the hepatocellular carcinoma nodule were sampled separately. Generated by immunoSEQ multiplex PCR, the TCRdb table keeps only in-frame clones and is missing some. The data contain some 3,600 clones, about 50% of them singletons. Sequenced here: tumor tissue, sampled before any cancer treatment. These receptors were collected from a man between 65 and 85 years old with hepatocellular carcinoma.

In its sample, this clone was seen a few times. The genes are TRBV7-8 and TRBJ1-2; a possible D gene is TRBD1 (6 bases). CDR3 length equals 15 residues. Between the trimmed V and J ends, which lost 5 bases and 4 bases, there was a span of 17 bases. The germline gives CDR1 SGHVS, CDR2 FQNEAQ. Written as DNA, the CDR3 is TGTGCCAGCAGCCCCCGGGACATAGGGTTCTATGGCTACACCTTC. Translation: CASSPRDIGFYGYTF.

In its sample, this clone was seen a few times. This chain joins TRBV4-2 and TRBJ2-5; TRBD2 is a possible D gene (5 bases). CDR1 is LGHNA and CDR2 is YNFKEQ in the germline V gene. V lost 0 bases and J 4 bases, leaving 21 bases between the germline ends. There are 18 residues in the CDR3. CDR3 in amino acids: CASSQDSSSTQGRETQYF. The CDR3 nucleotides read TGTGCCAGCAGCCAAGATTCGTCTAGCACACAAGGACGAGAGACCCAGTACTTC.

The chain combines TRBV30 with TRBJ1-1, with 7 positions matching TRBD1. V lost 3 bases, J lost 2 bases, and 9 bases stayed unmatched. This CDR3 comprises 15 residues. The germline CDR1 and CDR2 sequences are GTSNPN and SVGIG (reference sequence). CDR3 region: CAWRDLTGANTEAFF. CDR3 bases: TGTGCCTGGAGGGATCTTACAGGGGCTAACACTGAAGCTTTCTTT.

The V and J genes are TRBV5-4 and TRBJ1-2; maybe TRBD1 (6 bases). Per germline, CDR1 SGHNT and CDR2 YYREEE (reference sequence). The CDR3 totals 15 residues. Deletions cut 4 bases from V and 3 bases from J, with 16 bases between. CDR3 sequence (DNA): TGTGCCAGCAGCCCACGGGGGGGGGCGGACTATGGCTACACCTTC. It encodes CASSPRGGADYGYTF. Full variable domain (missing parts from reference TRBV5-4 and TRBJ1-2): ETGVTQSPTHLIKTRGQQVTLRCSSQSGHNTVSWYQQALGQGPQFIFQYYREEENGRGNFPPRFSGLQFPNYSSELNVNALELDDSALYLCASSPRGGADYGYTFGSGTRLTVV.

The chain has TRBV6-5 and TRBJ2-3; D ambiguous. The length of the CDR3 is 13 residues. Trimming stripped 6 bases from V and 2 bases from J, with 9 bases between. CDR1 and CDR2 (germline): MNHEY, SVGAGI. CDR3 coding DNA: TGTGCCAGCAGATCTTGGGTCACAGATACGCAGTATTTT. The encoded protein is CASRSWVTDTQYF.

This clone counts as medium-sized. The chain recombines TRBV30 with TRBJ1-4; tentatively, D is TRBD1 (6 bases). This CDR3 spans 13 amino acids. The V gene lost 4 bases and the J gene lost 8 bases, with 14 bases spanning the gap. Germline-derived CDR1 and CDR2 are GTSNPN and SVGIG (reference sequence). In DNA, the CDR3 is TGTGCCTGGAACACAGGGTTGAAGGAAAAACTGTTTTTT. This sequence encodes CAWNTGLKEKLFF.

By share, this clone counts as large (0.1 to 1%). The chain employs TRBV2 and TRBJ2-5, with D possibly matching TRBD1 (5 bases). The CDR3 spans 14 residues. Germline V gene data show CDR1 as SNHLY and CDR2 as FYNNEI. With 6 bases removed from V and 1 base from J, the gap between germline ends came to 12 bases. CDR3 sequence (DNA): TGTGCCAGCAGGCCTGACAGTCTCCAAGAGACCCAGTACTTC. Its translation: CASRPDSLQETQYF.

This clone is termed medium-sized. The gene calls are TRBV6-6 and TRBJ1-2; no clear D gene. The germline CDR1 and CDR2 sequences are MNHNY and SVGAGI (reference sequence). This CDR3 has 15 amino acids. V was trimmed by 7 bases and J by 3 bases, leaving 18 bases between them. CDR3 residues: CASNSLGPGDYGYTF. The CDR3 DNA reads as TGTGCCAGCAACTCCCTTGGGCCAGGCGACTATGGCTACACCTTC.

The chain recombines TRBV7-2 with TRBJ2-5; TRBD2 matches 8 bases. Germline lookup yields CDR1 SGHTA and CDR2 FQGNSA. V lost 5 bases and J lost 2; bases outside the gene matches: 7. CDR3 size: 15 residues. DNA of the CDR3: TGTGCCAGCAGCCCACAGCGGGGGAGGCAAGAGACCCAGTACTTC. It codes for CASSPQRGRQETQYF.

This clone is deemed medium-sized (0.01 to 0.1%). The genes are TRBV9 and TRBJ1-2, with 9 bases aligning to TRBD1. Germline assignment: CDR1 SGDLS and CDR2 YYNGEE. V lost 3 bases to trimming and J lost 5 bases; unmatched junction nucleotides: 5. The CDR3 extends over 14 amino acids. The CDR3 DNA reads as TGTGCCAGCAGCGGGCGGGACAGGGTTTATGGCTACACCTTC. Amino acids: CASSGRDRVYGYTF.

This rearrangement joins TRBV7-2 to TRBJ2-2, with 12 positions matching TRBD2. V gave up 5 bases and J gave up 6 bases; unmatched junction bases: 10. Germline CDR1 reads SGHTA; CDR2 reads FQGNSA. The CDR3 length is 17 residues. The CDR3 nucleotides are TGTGCCAGCAGCCCCCGTCTAGCGGGGGGGCGGGCCGGGGAGCTGTTTTTT. Protein product: CASSPRLAGGRAGELFF.

This clone is medium-sized by share. The V gene is TRBV7-9, the J gene TRBJ1-2; TRBD1 matches at 7 bases. V shed 3 bases, J shed 4 bases, and the junction held 2 bases outside the gene matches. The germline gives CDR1 SEHNR, CDR2 FQNEAQ (reference sequence). The CDR3 is 13 amino acids. The CDR3 bases are TGTGCCAGCAGCTTGAGACAGGGCTATGGCTACACCTTC. Translated, it gives CASSLRQGYGYTF. The full variable domain, rest sourced from reference TRBV7-9 and TRBJ1-2, is DTGVSQNPRHKITKRGQNVTFRCDPISEHNRLYWYRQTLGQGPEFLTYFQNEAQLEKSRLLSDRFSAERPKGSFSTLEIQRTEQGDSAMYLCASSLRQGYGYTFGSGTRLTVV.

J is TRBJ2-7 and V is TRBV18; 7 bases are shared with TRBD2. Per the germline V gene, CDR1 is KGHSH and CDR2 is LQKENI. J lost 2 bases, V lost 3 bases, and 7 bases had no gene match. The CDR3 has 15 amino acids. The CDR3 DNA reads as TGTGCCAGCTCACCGGAGGGAGGGAGGGCCTACGAGCAGTACTTC. This sequence encodes CASSPEGGRAYEQYF.

This sequence joins TRBV6-5 and TRBJ2-3; 7 bases match TRBD2. CDR1 and CDR2 from the germline V gene are MNHEY and SVGAGI. The CDR3 covers 14 residues. Losses at the gene ends were 8 bases for V and 0 bases for J; bases not matched to a gene: 5. In DNA, the CDR3 is TGTGCCAGCCTGCGGGGGACTAGCACAGATACGCAGTATTTT. It codes for CASLRGTSTDTQYF.

V gene TRBV6-5 combines with J gene TRBJ2-7; 8 bases are shared with TRBD1. Unmatched junction bases numbered 2, after V lost 5 bases and J lost 2 bases. The CDR3 totals 13 residues. Germline V gives CDR1 MNHEY, CDR2 SVGAGI. The CDR3 sequence: CASSRTGPYEQYV. The CDR3 DNA reads as TGTGCCAGCAGTAGGACAGGGCCCTACGAGCAGTACGTC.

This clone counts as large. This rearrangement joins TRBV7-9 to TRBJ1-2; D is uncertain. Germline CDR1 SEHNR, CDR2 FQNEAQ (reference sequence). With 5 bases removed from V and 4 bases from J, the gap between germline ends came to 11 bases. This CDR3 contains 13 residues. CDR3 bases: TGTGCCAGCAGCCCAAACAGCCCCTATGGCTACACCTTC. Translation gives CASSPNSPYGYTF. Looking up the rest from reference TRBV7-9 and TRBJ1-2 gives the full variable domain: DTGVSQNPRHKITKRGQNVTFRCDPISEHNRLYWYRQTLGQGPEFLTYFQNEAQLEKSRLLSDRFSAERPKGSFSTLEIQRTEQGDSAMYLCASSPNSPYGYTFGSGTRLTVV.

The CDR3 DNA reads TGTGCCAGCAGTGAAAACAGGGGGCGCCTCGAGCAGTACTTC. Translating gives CASSENRGRLEQYF. This rearrangement joins TRBV6-1 to TRBJ2-7; 9 nucleotides line up with TRBD1. The ends lost 2 bases at V and 6 bases at J; junction bases unmatched: 5. The CDR3 sequence is 14 residues long. CDR1 MNHNS and CDR2 SASEGT come from the germline V gene.

J is TRBJ1-6 and V is TRBV5-5, with 8 bases lining up with TRBD1. With 3 bases clipped from V and 10 bases from J, the junction kept 12 bases outside the gene matches. Per the germline V gene, CDR1 is SGHKS and CDR2 is YYEKEE (reference sequence). CDR3 length: 16 amino acids. The CDR3 region has the DNA TGTGCCAGCAGCTCGAACTACAGGGGGAGAGTATCACCCCTCCACTTT. Translating it yields CASSSNYRGRVSPLHF.

Concerning this clone itself: This specimen includes other DNA sequences encoding the same CDR3. This sequence joins TRBV6-5 and TRBJ1-3, with D unresolved. The germline CDR1 and CDR2 sequences are MNHEY and SVGAGI. The CDR3 length is 14 residues. The V and J ends lost 2 bases and 0 bases respectively, with 5 bases between them. Here the CDR3 DNA reads TGTGCCAGCAGTTACGGGTTCTCTGGAAACACCATATATTTT. Its protein is CASSYGFSGNTIYF.

This clone was detected only a few times. The chain carries TRBV18 and TRBJ2-1; D ambiguous. The germline CDR1 and CDR2 sequences are KGHSH and LQKENI. There are 16 residues in the CDR3. With 1 base removed from V and 0 bases from J, the gap between germline ends came to 10 bases. CDR3 sequence (DNA): TGTGCCAGCTCACCACGGGTCGGAATCTCCTACAATGAGCAGTTCTTC. It translates to CASSPRVGISYNEQFF.

The rearrangement joins TRBV7-9 to TRBJ1-4; TRBD1 agrees at 7 bases. Losses at the gene ends were 3 bases for V and 4 bases for J; bases not matched to a gene: 8. CDR1 is SEHNR and CDR2 is FQNEAQ in the germline V gene (reference sequence). The CDR3 covers 16 residues. Here the CDR3 DNA reads TGTGCCAGCAGCTTCGGGACAGCCCGAAGTAATGAAAAACTGTTTTTT. As protein: CASSFGTARSNEKLFF.

V is TRBV7-2 and J is TRBJ2-7, with unresolved D. The V and J ends lost 4 bases and 2 bases respectively, with 6 bases between them. CDR3 length: 12 residues. The germline V gene encodes CDR1 SGHTA and CDR2 FQGNSA. CDR3 sequence (DNA): TGTGCCAGCAGCTCCTTCCCCTACGAGCAGTACTTC. Amino acid sequence: CASSSFPYEQYF.